This TCR beta chain emerged from a study of cytomegalovirus exposure and HLA in healthy donors. Produced via immunoSEQ multiplex PCR; TCRdb's table is partial and in-frame only. This table holds about 120,000 clones, around 85% found once. After removal of 2 bases from V and 4 bases from J, the junction contained 3 bases not matched to a gene. Germline loops: CDR1 SGHTA, CDR2 FQGNSA. This CDR3 is 14 amino acids long. Findings and limits, study-wide: Cytomegalovirus status, reportedly, was diagnosed with high specificity and sensitivity by the classifier. A later analysis found first-cohort TCR clusters tended to co-occur in the 130 or so validation repertoires.

Concerning this clone: Its antigen remains unknown. The same CDR3 is also encoded by other DNA sequences in this sample.

Sequencing was done on a sample of PBMCs. The chain employs TRBV7-2 and TRBJ2-7; 9 nucleotides align to TRBD2. The source is a woman in her twenties or thirties in good health and CMV-seronegative. In DNA form, the CDR3 reads TGTGCCAGCAGCTTACGGGCGGGGGGGTACGAGCAGTACTTC. Its protein product is CASSLRAGGYEQYF.